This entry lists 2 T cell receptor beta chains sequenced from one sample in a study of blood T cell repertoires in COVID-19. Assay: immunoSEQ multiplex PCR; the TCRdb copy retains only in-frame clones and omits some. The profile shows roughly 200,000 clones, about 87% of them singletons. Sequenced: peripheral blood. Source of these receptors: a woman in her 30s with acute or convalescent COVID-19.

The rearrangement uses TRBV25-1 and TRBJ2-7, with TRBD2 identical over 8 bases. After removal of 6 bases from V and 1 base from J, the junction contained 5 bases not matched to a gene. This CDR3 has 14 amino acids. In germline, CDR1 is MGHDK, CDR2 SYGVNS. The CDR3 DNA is TGTGCCAGCAGGCGGGGGGCAAATTCCTACGAGCAGTACTTC. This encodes CASRRGANSYEQYF.

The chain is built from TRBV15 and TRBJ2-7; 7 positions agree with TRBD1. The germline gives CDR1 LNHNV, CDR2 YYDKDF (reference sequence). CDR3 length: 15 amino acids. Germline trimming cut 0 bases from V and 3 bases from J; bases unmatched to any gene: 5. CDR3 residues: CATSREGTVLYEQYF. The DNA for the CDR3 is TGTGCCACCAGCAGAGAAGGGACAGTGCTCTACGAGCAGTACTTC.